This TCR beta chain was captured in a study of neurological immune-mediated disorders. 5'RACE with 10-nucleotide random UMIs produced the cDNA. TCRdb re-derived calls from the 5' RACE reads in MiXCR, one entry per CDR3 protein. The sample has roughly 20,000 distinct CDR3 sequences; approximately 15% are singletons. Unmatched junction bases numbered 5, after V lost 5 bases and J lost 6 bases. This CDR3 region has 14 residues. From germline, CDR1 is SGHTS and CDR2 YDEGEE. This clonotype was picked up many times. Its antigen remains unknown. Study-level findings and limits: It was HTLV-1-associated myelopathy that showed the most TCR clonal expansion, while multiple sclerosis showed the least, falling below healthy controls.

The chain uses TRBV5-8 and TRBJ2-3; 11 positions agree with TRBD2. The sample comprised CD4+ T cells from blood. The origin of this receptor is a woman aged 55-70 years with HTLV-1-associated myelopathy (HAM/TSP). The DNA of the CDR3 is TGTGCCAGCAGAGCTCCTAGCGGGAGGGATACGCAGTATTTT. Translation: CASRAPSGRDTQYF.